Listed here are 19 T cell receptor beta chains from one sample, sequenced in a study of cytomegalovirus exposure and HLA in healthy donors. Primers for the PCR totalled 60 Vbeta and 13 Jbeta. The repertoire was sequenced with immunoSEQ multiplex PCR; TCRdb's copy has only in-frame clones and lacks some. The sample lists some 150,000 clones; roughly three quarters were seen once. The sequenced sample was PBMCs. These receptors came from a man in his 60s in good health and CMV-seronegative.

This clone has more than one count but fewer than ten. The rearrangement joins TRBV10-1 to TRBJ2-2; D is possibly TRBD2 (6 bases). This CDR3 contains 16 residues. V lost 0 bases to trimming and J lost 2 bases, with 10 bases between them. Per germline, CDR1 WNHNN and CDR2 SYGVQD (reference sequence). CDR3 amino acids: CASSESVSGNTGELFF. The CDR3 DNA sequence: TGCGCCAGCAGTGAGTCGGTTAGCGGAAACACCGGGGAGCTGTTTTTT.

CDR3 nucleotides: TGTGCCAGCAGCCTTGGACAAACTATAACCTACGAGCAGTACTTC. Translated, it gives CASSLGQTITYEQYF. The genes are TRBV7-9 and TRBJ2-7; a weak D match, TRBD1 (5 bases). This CDR3 contains 15 residues. With 5 bases removed from V and 2 bases from J, the gap between germline ends came to 16 bases. CDR1 is SEHNR and CDR2 is FQNEAQ in the germline V gene (reference sequence).

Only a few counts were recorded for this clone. The CDR3 DNA sequence: TGTGCCAGCAGCTCTATACTAGCGGGGGTACTCTCTGGGGCCAACGTCCTGACTTTC. As protein: CASSSILAGVLSGANVLTF. V is TRBV5-4 and J is TRBJ2-6; the match to TRBD2 covers 11 bases. Per germline, CDR1 SGHNT and CDR2 YYREEE (reference sequence). CDR3 size: 19 residues. The V segment lost 3 bases and the J segment 0 bases; nucleotides outside the gene matches: 8.

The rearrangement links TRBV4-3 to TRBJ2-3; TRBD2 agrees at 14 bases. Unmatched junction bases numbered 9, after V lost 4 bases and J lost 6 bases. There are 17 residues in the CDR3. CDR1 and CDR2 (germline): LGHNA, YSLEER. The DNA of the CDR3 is TGCGCCAGCAGCCTTGGCGGACTAGCGGGGGGCTTGGATACGCAGTATTTT. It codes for CASSLGGLAGGLDTQYF.

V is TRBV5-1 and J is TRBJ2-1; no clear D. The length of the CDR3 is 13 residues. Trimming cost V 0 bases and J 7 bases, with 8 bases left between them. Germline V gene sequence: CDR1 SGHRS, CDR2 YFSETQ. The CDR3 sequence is CASSLAGENEQFF. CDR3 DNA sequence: TGCGCCAGCAGCTTGGCGGGTGAGAATGAGCAGTTCTTC.

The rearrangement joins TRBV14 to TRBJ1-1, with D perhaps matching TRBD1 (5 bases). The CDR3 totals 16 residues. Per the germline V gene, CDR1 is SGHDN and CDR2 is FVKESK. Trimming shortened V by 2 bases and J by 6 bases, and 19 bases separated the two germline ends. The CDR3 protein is CASSQWAGSDGAEAFF. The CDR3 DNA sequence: TGTGCCAGCAGCCAATGGGCAGGGTCCGACGGCGCTGAAGCTTTCTTT.

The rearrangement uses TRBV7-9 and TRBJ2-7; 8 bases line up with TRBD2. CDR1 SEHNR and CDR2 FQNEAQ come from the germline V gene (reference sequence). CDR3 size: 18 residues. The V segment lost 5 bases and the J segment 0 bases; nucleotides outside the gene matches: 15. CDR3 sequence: CASSSLRVERESSYEQYF. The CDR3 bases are TGTGCCAGCAGCAGCTTAAGGGTTGAGCGGGAGAGCTCCTACGAGCAGTACTTC. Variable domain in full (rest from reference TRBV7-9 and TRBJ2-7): DTGVSQNPRHKITKRGQNVTFRCDPISEHNRLYWYRQTLGQGPEFLTYFQNEAQLEKSRLLSDRFSAERPKGSFSTLEIQRTEQGDSAMYLCASSSLRVERESSYEQYFGPGTRLTVT.

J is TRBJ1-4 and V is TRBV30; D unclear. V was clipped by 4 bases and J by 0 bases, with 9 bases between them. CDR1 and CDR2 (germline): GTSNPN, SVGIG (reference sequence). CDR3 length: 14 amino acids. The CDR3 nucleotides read TGTGCCTGGAAGGAGGGAACAACTAATGAAAAACTGTTTTTT. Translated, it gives CAWKEGTTNEKLFF.

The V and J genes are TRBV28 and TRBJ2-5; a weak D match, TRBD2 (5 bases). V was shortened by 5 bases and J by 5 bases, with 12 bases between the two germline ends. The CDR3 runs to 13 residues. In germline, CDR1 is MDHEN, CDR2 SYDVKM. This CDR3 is CASSVVARETQYF. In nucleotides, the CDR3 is TGTGCCAGCAGTGTAGTAGCGAGGGAGACCCAGTACTTC. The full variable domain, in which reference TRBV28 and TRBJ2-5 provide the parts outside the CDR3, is DVKVTQSSRYLVKRTGEKVFLECVQDMDHENMFWYRQDPGLGLRLIYFSYDVKMKEKGDIPEGYSVSREKKERFSLILESASTNQTSMYLCASSVVARETQYFGPGTRLLVL.

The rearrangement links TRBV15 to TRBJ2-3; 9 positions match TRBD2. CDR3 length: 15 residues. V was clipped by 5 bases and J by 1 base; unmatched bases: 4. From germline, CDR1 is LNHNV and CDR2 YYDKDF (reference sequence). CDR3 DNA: TGTGCCACCAGCCGTTTAGCGGGGGGCACAGATACGCAGTATTTT. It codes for CATSRLAGGTDTQYF.

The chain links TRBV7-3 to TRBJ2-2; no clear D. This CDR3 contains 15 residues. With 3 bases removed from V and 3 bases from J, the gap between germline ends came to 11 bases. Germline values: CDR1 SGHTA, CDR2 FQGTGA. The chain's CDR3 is CASSLGARYTGELFF. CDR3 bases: TGTGCCAGCAGCTTGGGCGCAAGATACACCGGGGAGCTGTTTTTT.

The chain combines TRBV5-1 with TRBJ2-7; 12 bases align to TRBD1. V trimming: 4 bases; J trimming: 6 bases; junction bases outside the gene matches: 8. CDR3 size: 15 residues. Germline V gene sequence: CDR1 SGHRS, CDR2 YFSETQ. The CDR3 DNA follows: TGCGCCAGCAGCCCGGGGACAGGGGGCCTTTCCGAGCAGTACTTC. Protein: CASSPGTGGLSEQYF.

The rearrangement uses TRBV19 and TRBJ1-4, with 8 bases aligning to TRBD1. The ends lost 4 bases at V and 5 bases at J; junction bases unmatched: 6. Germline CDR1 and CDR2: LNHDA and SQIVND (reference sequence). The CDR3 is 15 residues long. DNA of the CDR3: TGTGCCAGTAGTACCCGGACAGGGTCGAATGAAAAACTGTTTTTT. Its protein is CASSTRTGSNEKLFF.

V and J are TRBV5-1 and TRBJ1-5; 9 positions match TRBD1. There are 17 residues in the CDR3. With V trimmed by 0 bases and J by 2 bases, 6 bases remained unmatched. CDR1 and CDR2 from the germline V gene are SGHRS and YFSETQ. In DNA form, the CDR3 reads TGCGCCAGCAGCTTGGGGTTAACAGGGGGCGGCAATCAGCCCCAGCATTTT. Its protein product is CASSLGLTGGGNQPQHF.

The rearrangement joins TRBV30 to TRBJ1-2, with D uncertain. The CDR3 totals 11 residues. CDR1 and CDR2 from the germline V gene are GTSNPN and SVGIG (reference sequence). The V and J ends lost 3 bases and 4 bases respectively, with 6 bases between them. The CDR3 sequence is CAWSTGYGYTF. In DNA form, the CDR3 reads TGTGCCTGGAGCACGGGCTATGGCTACACCTTC.

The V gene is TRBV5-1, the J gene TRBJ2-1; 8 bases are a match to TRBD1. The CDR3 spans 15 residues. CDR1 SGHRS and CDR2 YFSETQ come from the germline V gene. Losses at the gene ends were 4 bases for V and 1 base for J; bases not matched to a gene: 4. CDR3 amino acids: CASSNRGESYNEQFF. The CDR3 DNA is TGCGCCAGCAGCAACAGGGGGGAGTCCTACAATGAGCAGTTCTTC.

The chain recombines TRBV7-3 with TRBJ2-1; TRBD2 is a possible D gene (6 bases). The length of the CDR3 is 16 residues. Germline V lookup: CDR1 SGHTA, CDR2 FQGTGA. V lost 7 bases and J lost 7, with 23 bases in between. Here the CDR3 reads CASTPGPGLLMNEQFF. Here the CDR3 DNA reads TGTGCCAGCACCCCCGGACCGGGACTCTTAATGAATGAGCAGTTCTTC.

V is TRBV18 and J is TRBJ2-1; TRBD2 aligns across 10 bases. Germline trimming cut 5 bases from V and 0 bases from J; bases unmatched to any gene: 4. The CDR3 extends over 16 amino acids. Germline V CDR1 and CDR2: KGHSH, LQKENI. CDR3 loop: CASSTLAGSSYNEQFF. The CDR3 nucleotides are TGTGCCAGCTCAACACTAGCGGGGAGCTCCTACAATGAGCAGTTCTTC.

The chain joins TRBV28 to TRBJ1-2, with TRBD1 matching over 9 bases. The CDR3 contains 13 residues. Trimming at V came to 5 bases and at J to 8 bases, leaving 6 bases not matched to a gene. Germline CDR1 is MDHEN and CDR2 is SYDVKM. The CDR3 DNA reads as TGTGCCAGCAGTGCACCGGGACAGGGAGGCTACACCTTC. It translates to CASSAPGQGGYTF.